This TCR beta chain was captured by sequencing in a study of blood T cell repertoires in COVID-19. Background on the study: Collection of acute and convalescent COVID-19 samples took place in the United States, Italy and Spain.

Clones were read by immunoSEQ multiplex PCR, and TCRdb kept only the in-frame ones, dropping some. The sample carries fewer than 350,000 clones, 75% to 95% recorded once. V gave up 4 bases and J gave up 0 bases; unmatched junction bases: 4. The CDR3 contains 17 residues. Germline V lookup: CDR1 ENHRY, CDR2 SYGVKD. Assignments of participants to cohorts depended upon their own reported clinical history. This receptor was obtained from a man aged 40-49 years who had been exposed to COVID-19. The chain joins TRBV10-3 to TRBJ1-3, with 12 bases identical to TRBD1. Sequenced sample: PBMCs or T cells enriched from blood (not recorded which). The CDR3 bases are TGTGCCATCAGTGGGGACAGGGGGCTCATCTCTGGAAACACCATATATTTT. This codes for CAISGDRGLISGNTIYF.